The present entry profiles one TCR beta chain with its context. Its antigen remains unidentified. Other nucleotide sequences from this sample produce the same CDR3. The sample is drawn from a study of beta chain features in type 1 diabetes. Study outcomes and limitations: Within the patient group, naive, central memory and Treg TCRB repertoires appeared more similar to each other than within healthy donors.

Trimming cost V 4 bases and J 1 base, with 4 bases left between them. Germline V gives CDR1 MDHEN, CDR2 SYDVKM. The CDR3 sequence is 12 residues long. The investigators reverse transcribed all of the isolated RNA, so they sequenced expressed TCRB transcripts. Method: immunoSEQ multiplex PCR; TCRdb's copy keeps in-frame clones and lacks some. Of around 500,000 clones listed, approximately 31% were seen once; the top ten hold more than 0.055%. Material: naive CD4+ T cells from blood. This receptor was obtained from a man aged 18 to 30 in good health. The V gene is TRBV28, the J gene TRBJ2-5; D uncertain. CDR3 bases: TGTGCCAGCAGTTCAGTCCAAGAGACCCAGTACTTC. Translation: CASSSVQETQYF.